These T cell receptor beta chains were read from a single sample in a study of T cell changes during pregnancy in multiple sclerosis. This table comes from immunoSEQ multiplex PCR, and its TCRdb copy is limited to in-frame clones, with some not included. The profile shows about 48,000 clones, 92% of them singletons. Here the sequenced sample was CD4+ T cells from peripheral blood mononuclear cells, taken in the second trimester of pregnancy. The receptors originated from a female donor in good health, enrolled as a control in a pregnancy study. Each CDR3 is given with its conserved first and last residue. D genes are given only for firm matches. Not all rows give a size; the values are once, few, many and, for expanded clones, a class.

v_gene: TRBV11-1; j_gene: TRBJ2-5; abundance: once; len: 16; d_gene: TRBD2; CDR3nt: TGTGCCAGCAGCGCGCGGACTAGCGGGAAGGTAGAGACCCAGTACTTC; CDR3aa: CASSARTSGKVETQYF
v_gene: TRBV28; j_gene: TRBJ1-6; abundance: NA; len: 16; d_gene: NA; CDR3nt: TGTGCCAGCAGTTTGGGGGGGGCAGGGAGAAATTCACCCCTCCACTTT; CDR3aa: CASSLGGAGRNSPLHF
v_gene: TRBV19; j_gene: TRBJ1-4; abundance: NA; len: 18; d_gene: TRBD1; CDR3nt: TGTGCCAGTAAACAGACCGTTCCTGGGACAGGGAAGAGTGAAAAACTGTTTTTT; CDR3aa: CASKQTVPGTGKSEKLFF
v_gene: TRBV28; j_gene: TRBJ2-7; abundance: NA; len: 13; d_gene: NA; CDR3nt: TGTGCCAGCAGTTACCCAGGGGACGTTGAGCAGTACTTC; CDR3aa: CASSYPGDVEQYF
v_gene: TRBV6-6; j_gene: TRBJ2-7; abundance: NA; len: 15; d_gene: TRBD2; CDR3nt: TGTGCCAGCAGTTTCCTAGCGGGCCCCTCCTACGAGCAGTACTTC; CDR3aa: CASSFLAGPSYEQYF
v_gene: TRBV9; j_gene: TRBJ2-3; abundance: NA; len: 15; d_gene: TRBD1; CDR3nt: TGTGCCAGCAGCGTAGGGGGACAGTTCACAGATACGCAGTATTTT; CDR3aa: CASSVGGQFTDTQYF
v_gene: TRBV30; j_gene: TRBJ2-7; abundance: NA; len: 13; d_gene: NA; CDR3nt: TGTGCCTGGAGTCATACGACTCATTACGAGCAGTACTTC; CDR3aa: CAWSHTTHYEQYF
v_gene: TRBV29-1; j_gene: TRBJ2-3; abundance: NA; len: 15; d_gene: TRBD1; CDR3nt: TGCAGCGCCCGGACAGGGGTCCTGGGCACAGATACGCAGTATTTT; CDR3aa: CSARTGVLGTDTQYF
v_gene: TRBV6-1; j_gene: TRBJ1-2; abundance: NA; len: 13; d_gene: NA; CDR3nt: TGTGCCAGCAGTGTGCATTCTATTGATGGCTACACCTTC; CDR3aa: CASSVHSIDGYTF
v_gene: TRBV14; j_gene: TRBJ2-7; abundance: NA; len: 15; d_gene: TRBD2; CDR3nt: TGTGCCAGCAGCCAAGCTGGACTAGTTTCCTACGAGCAGTACTTC; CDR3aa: CASSQAGLVSYEQYF
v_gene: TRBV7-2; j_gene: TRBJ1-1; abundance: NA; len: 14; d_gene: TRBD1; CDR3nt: TGTGCCAGCCGGGACAGGGAGCTGAACACTGAAGCTTTCTTT; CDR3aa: CASRDRELNTEAFF
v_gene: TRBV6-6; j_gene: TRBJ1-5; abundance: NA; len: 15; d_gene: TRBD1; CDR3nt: TGTGCCAGCAGTCCGGGACAGGGGGCTATGCAGCCCCAGCATTTT; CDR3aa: CASSPGQGAMQPQHF
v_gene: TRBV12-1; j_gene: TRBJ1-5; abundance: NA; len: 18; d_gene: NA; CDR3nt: TGTGCCAGCAGCTTTAGTGTCAGTCCTTCCCCCCTCAATCAGCCCCAGCATTTT; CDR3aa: CASSFSVSPSPLNQPQHF
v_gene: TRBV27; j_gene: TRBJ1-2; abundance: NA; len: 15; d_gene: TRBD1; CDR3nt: TGTGCCAGCAGTACCCGGACAGGGGGGTTCTATGGCTACACCTTC; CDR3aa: CASSTRTGGFYGYTF
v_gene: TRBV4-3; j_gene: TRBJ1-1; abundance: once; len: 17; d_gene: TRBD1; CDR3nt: TGCGCCAGCAGCCAAGGTACAGGGGACGCTCTGAACACTGAAGCTTTCTTT; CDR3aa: CASSQGTGDALNTEAFF
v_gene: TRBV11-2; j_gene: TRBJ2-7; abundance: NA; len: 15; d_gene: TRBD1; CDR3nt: TGTGCCAGCAGTCATATCAGGGGGCGCGTGAACGAGCAGTACTTC; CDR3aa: CASSHIRGRVNEQYF
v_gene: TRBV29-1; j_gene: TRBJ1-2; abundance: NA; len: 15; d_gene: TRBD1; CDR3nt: TGCAGCGTTCTTGCGAGACAGGGTCTCCACTATGGCTACACCTTC; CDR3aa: CSVLARQGLHYGYTF
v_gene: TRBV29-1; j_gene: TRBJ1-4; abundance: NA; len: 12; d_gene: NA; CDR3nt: TGCAGCGTTCCGGGGATTAATGAAAAACTGTTTTTT; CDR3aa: CSVPGINEKLFF
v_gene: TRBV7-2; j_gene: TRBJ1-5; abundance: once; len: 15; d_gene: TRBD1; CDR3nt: TGTGCCAGCAGCTTCCGGACAGGGGACGGACAGCCCCAGCATTTT; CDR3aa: CASSFRTGDGQPQHF
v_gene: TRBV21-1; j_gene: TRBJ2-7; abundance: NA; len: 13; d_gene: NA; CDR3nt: TGTGCCACCTCTTACAGGGACTCCTACGAGCAGTACTTC; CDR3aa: CATSYRDSYEQYF
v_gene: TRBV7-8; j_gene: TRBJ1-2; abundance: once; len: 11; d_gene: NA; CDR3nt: TGTGCCAGCAGCTCAAACTATGGCTACACCTTC; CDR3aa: CASSSNYGYTF
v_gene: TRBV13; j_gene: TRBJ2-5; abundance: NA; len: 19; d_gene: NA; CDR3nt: TGTGCCAGCAGCTTAGTCTTTGGACTGGCTAGTTCGGGCAAAGAGACCCAGTACTTC; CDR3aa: CASSLVFGLASSGKETQYF
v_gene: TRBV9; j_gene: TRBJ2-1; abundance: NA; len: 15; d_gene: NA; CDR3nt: TGTGCCAGCAGCTTCTTAGACCAGGGGAACAATGAGCAGTTCTTC; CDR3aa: CASSFLDQGNNEQFF
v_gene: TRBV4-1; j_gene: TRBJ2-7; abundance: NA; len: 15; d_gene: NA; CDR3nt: TGCGCCAGCAGCCAAGGTACAGCCCTCTCCTACGAGCAGTACTTC; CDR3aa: CASSQGTALSYEQYF
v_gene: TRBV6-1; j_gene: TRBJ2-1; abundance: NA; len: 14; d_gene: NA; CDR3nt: TGTGCCAGCAGTGAACTCGGGGGAGGAAATGAGCAGTTCTTC; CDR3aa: CASSELGGGNEQFF
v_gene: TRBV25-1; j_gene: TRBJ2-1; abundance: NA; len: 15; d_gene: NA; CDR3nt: TGTGCCAGCAGTGATATAGGGGGATACAGGTTTGAGCAGTTCTTC; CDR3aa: CASSDIGGYRFEQFF
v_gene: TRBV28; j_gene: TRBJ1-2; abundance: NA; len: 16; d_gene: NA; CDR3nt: TGTGCCAGCAGTACTTCAAGACAGGCTCTTCTCTATGGCTACACCTTC; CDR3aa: CASSTSRQALLYGYTF
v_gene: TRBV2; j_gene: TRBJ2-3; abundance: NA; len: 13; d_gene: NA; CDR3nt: TGTGCCAGCAGTTCCCTGGAGGGAGATACGCAGTATTTT; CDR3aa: CASSSLEGDTQYF
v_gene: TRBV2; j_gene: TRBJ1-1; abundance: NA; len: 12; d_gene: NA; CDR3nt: TGTGCCAGCGGGAGGGGGAACACTGAAGCTTTCTTT; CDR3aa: CASGRGNTEAFF
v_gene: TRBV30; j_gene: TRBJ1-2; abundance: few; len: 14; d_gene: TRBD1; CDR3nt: TGTGCCTGGAGTGTATCCAGGACAGGGGGGGGCTACACCTTC; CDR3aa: CAWSVSRTGGGYTF
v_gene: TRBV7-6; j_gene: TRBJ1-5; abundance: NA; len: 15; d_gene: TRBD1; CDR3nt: TGTGCCAGCAGTCGGACAGGGGGTGCCAATCAGCCCCAGCATTTT; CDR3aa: CASSRTGGANQPQHF